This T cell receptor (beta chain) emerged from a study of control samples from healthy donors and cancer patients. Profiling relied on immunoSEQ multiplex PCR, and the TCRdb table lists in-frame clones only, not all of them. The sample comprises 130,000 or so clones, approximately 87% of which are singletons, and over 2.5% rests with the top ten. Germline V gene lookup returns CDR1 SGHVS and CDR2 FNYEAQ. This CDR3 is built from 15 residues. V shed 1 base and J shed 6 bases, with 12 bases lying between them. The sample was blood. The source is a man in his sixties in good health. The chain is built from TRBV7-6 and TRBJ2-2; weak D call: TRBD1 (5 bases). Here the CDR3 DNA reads TGTGCCAGCAGCTTAGATGGGGCGGTCGCCGGGGAGCTGTTTTTT. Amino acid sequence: CASSLDGAVAGELFF.